A selection of T cell receptor beta chains follows, all from one sample in a study of blood T cell repertoires in COVID-19. Clones were read by immunoSEQ multiplex PCR, and TCRdb kept only the in-frame ones, dropping some. In the table there are 98,000 or so clones, around 86% of which are singletons. Sequencing was carried out using peripheral blood. These receptors were collected from a woman in her 70s with acute or convalescent COVID-19. Both conserved end residues are part of each CDR3. Fields, in order: V gene, clone size, J gene, D gene, CDR3 protein, CDR3 DNA. The D gene is left open where the match is weak. Not all rows give a size; the values are once, few, many and, for expanded clones, a class.

v_gene: TRBV27
abundance: .
j_gene: TRBJ1-6
d_gene: TRBD1
CDR3aa: CASSPLGRGDSPLHF
CDR3nt: TGTGCCAGCAGTCCCCTGGGCAGGGGGGATTCACCCCTCCACTTT

v_gene: TRBV13
abundance: .
j_gene: TRBJ1-6
d_gene: TRBD1
CDR3aa: CASSSGTGGGSPLHF
CDR3nt: TGTGCCAGCAGCTCTGGGACAGGCGGTGGTTCACCCCTCCACTTT

v_gene: TRBV11-2
abundance: once
j_gene: TRBJ2-4
d_gene: .
CDR3aa: CASSLSGLDIQYF
CDR3nt: TGTGCCAGCAGCTTATCAGGACTTGACATTCAGTACTTC

v_gene: TRBV6-2/TRBV6-3
abundance: .
j_gene: TRBJ2-3
d_gene: .
CDR3aa: CASSFDSDTQYF
CDR3nt: TGTGCCAGCAGCTTCGACTCAGATACGCAGTATTTT

v_gene: TRBV6-1
abundance: once
j_gene: TRBJ1-2
d_gene: TRBD1
CDR3aa: CASSDATGYGYTF
CDR3nt: TGTGCCAGCAGTGACGCGACAGGGTATGGCTACACCTTC

v_gene: TRBV12-3/TRBV12-4
abundance: .
j_gene: TRBJ1-3
d_gene: .
CDR3aa: CASRLGQGYTIYF
CDR3nt: TGTGCCAGCAGATTGGGGCAGGGATACACCATATATTTT

v_gene: TRBV27
abundance: .
j_gene: TRBJ2-3
d_gene: .
CDR3aa: CASGGFSTDTQYF
CDR3nt: TGTGCCAGCGGAGGGTTTAGCACAGATACGCAGTATTTT

v_gene: TRBV28
abundance: .
j_gene: TRBJ1-2
d_gene: TRBD1
CDR3aa: CASSLQDRNYGYTF
CDR3nt: TGTGCCAGCAGTTTACAGGACAGGAACTATGGCTACACCTTC

v_gene: TRBV21-1
abundance: .
j_gene: TRBJ1-5
d_gene: .
CDR3aa: CASSPPTGKINQPQHF
CDR3nt: TGTGCCAGCAGCCCCCCGACAGGGAAAATTAATCAGCCCCAGCATTTT

v_gene: TRBV6-2/TRBV6-3
abundance: .
j_gene: TRBJ1-5
d_gene: .
CDR3aa: CASSPTRTGLQPQHF
CDR3nt: TGTGCCAGCAGCCCCACGAGAACAGGGCTGCAGCCCCAGCATTTT

v_gene: TRBV28
abundance: .
j_gene: TRBJ2-2
d_gene: TRBD2
CDR3aa: CASSFSSGRTGELFF
CDR3nt: TGTGCCAGCAGTTTCTCTAGCGGGAGGACCGGGGAGCTGTTTTTT

v_gene: TRBV4-2
abundance: .
j_gene: TRBJ1-1
d_gene: .
CDR3aa: CASSQESGTGLNTEAFF
CDR3nt: TGTGCCAGCAGCCAAGAATCTGGTACAGGCCTGAACACTGAAGCTTTCTTT

v_gene: TRBV29-1
abundance: .
j_gene: TRBJ2-3
d_gene: .
CDR3aa: CSVTLSDTQYF
CDR3nt: TGCAGCGTGACACTGTCAGATACGCAGTATTTT

v_gene: TRBV6-4
abundance: .
j_gene: TRBJ2-3
d_gene: TRBD2
CDR3aa: CASSASGGADTQYF
CDR3nt: TGTGCCAGCAGTGCTAGCGGGGGGGCAGATACGCAGTATTTT

v_gene: TRBV5-8
abundance: .
j_gene: TRBJ1-2
d_gene: TRBD1
CDR3aa: CASTLSGTEYYGYTF
CDR3nt: TGTGCCAGCACCTTGTCCGGGACAGAATACTATGGCTACACCTTC

v_gene: TRBV5-8
abundance: .
j_gene: TRBJ1-4
d_gene: .
CDR3aa: CASSQWAPGTEKLFF
CDR3nt: TGTGCCAGCAGCCAATGGGCTCCCGGCACGGAAAAACTGTTTTTT

v_gene: TRBV10-3
abundance: .
j_gene: TRBJ1-6
d_gene: TRBD1
CDR3aa: CAISLGQGAGNSPLHF
CDR3nt: TGTGCCATCAGTTTGGGACAGGGGGCGGGCAATTCACCCCTCCACTTT

v_gene: TRBV19
abundance: .
j_gene: TRBJ1-1
d_gene: .
CDR3aa: CASTAQLGVEAFF
CDR3nt: TGTGCCAGTACCGCACAATTAGGGGTTGAAGCTTTCTTT

v_gene: TRBV28
abundance: .
j_gene: TRBJ1-5
d_gene: TRBD1
CDR3aa: CASSWDRVRQPQHF
CDR3nt: TGTGCCAGCAGTTGGGACAGGGTGCGCCAGCCCCAGCATTTT

v_gene: TRBV29-1
abundance: .
j_gene: TRBJ2-1
d_gene: .
CDR3aa: CSVAPSDEQFF
CDR3nt: TGCAGCGTTGCCCCCAGCGATGAGCAGTTCTTC

v_gene: TRBV6-5
abundance: .
j_gene: TRBJ1-2
d_gene: TRBD1
CDR3aa: CASSRRDRGGYGYTF
CDR3nt: TGTGCCAGCAGTCGCCGGGACAGGGGCGGCTATGGCTACACCTTC

v_gene: TRBV10-1
abundance: .
j_gene: TRBJ2-1
d_gene: TRBD2
CDR3aa: CASSPFLGGGINEQFF
CDR3nt: TGCGCCAGCAGTCCATTTCTGGGGGGAGGGATCAATGAGCAGTTCTTC

v_gene: TRBV5-1
abundance: .
j_gene: TRBJ1-6
d_gene: .
CDR3aa: CASSIQGDHSPLHF
CDR3nt: TGCGCCAGCAGCATACAGGGAGATCATTCACCCCTCCACTTT

v_gene: TRBV6-5
abundance: .
j_gene: TRBJ2-5
d_gene: .
CDR3aa: CASTRVYQETQYF
CDR3nt: TGTGCCAGCACCCGGGTGTACCAAGAGACCCAGTACTTC

v_gene: TRBV5-1
abundance: .
j_gene: TRBJ1-2
d_gene: .
CDR3aa: CASSFTGYGYTF
CDR3nt: TGCGCCAGCAGCTTTACAGGGTATGGCTACACCTTC

v_gene: TRBV6-6
abundance: .
j_gene: TRBJ1-4
d_gene: TRBD1
CDR3aa: CASNKQGAANEKLFF
CDR3nt: TGTGCCAGCAATAAACAGGGGGCAGCTAATGAAAAACTGTTTTTT

v_gene: TRBV7-3
abundance: .
j_gene: TRBJ1-2
d_gene: TRBD1
CDR3aa: CASSLQGTVQDYGYTF
CDR3nt: TGTGCCAGCAGCCTTCAGGGGACAGTTCAAGACTATGGCTACACCTTC

v_gene: TRBV27
abundance: .
j_gene: TRBJ2-5
d_gene: .
CDR3aa: CASRTWAGRGEETQYF
CDR3nt: TGTGCCAGCAGGACCTGGGCGGGGCGGGGAGAAGAGACCCAGTACTTC

v_gene: TRBV19
abundance: once
j_gene: TRBJ2-1
d_gene: .
CDR3aa: CASSIADEQFF
CDR3nt: TGTGCCAGTAGTATAGCTGATGAGCAGTTCTTC

v_gene: TRBV6-5
abundance: .
j_gene: TRBJ2-3
d_gene: TRBD1
CDR3aa: CAGQGANGADTQYF
CDR3nt: TGTGCCGGACAGGGGGCAAATGGTGCGGATACGCAGTATTTT

v_gene: TRBV5-1
abundance: .
j_gene: TRBJ2-1
d_gene: TRBD2
CDR3aa: CASLPLAGVINEQFF
CDR3nt: TGCGCCAGCTTGCCCCTAGCGGGAGTTATAAATGAGCAGTTCTTC

v_gene: TRBV3-1/TRBV3-2
abundance: .
j_gene: TRBJ1-2
d_gene: .
CDR3aa: CASSQSDRSANYGYTF
CDR3nt: TGTGCCAGCAGCCAATCAGACAGGTCTGCTAACTATGGCTACACCTTC

v_gene: TRBV19
abundance: .
j_gene: TRBJ2-1
d_gene: .
CDR3aa: CASSISVHEQFF
CDR3nt: TGTGCCAGTAGTATATCGGTCCATGAGCAGTTCTTC

v_gene: TRBV5-4
abundance: .
j_gene: TRBJ2-1
d_gene: .
CDR3aa: CASSFTGMVYKGQFF
CDR3nt: TGTGCCAGCAGCTTTACAGGGATGGTCTACAAGGGGCAGTTCTTC

v_gene: TRBV6-6
abundance: .
j_gene: TRBJ1-5
d_gene: TRBD1
CDR3aa: CASSQDRGISNQPQHF
CDR3nt: TGTGCCAGCAGCCAGGACAGGGGTATAAGCAATCAGCCCCAGCATTTT

v_gene: TRBV7-3
abundance: .
j_gene: TRBJ2-2
d_gene: TRBD2
CDR3aa: CASSFRGGLPGELFF
CDR3nt: TGTGCCAGCAGCTTTCGGGGGGGCCTTCCCGGGGAGCTGTTTTTT

v_gene: TRBV4-1
abundance: .
j_gene: TRBJ2-1
d_gene: .
CDR3aa: CASKSYNEQFF
CDR3nt: TGCGCCAGCAAATCGTACAATGAGCAGTTCTTC

v_gene: TRBV2
abundance: .
j_gene: TRBJ2-3
d_gene: TRBD2
CDR3aa: CASSPGTSGGKTDTQYF
CDR3nt: TGTGCCAGCAGTCCTGGCACTAGCGGGGGGAAGACAGATACGCAGTATTTT

v_gene: TRBV7-9
abundance: .
j_gene: TRBJ1-4
d_gene: .
CDR3aa: CASSLHISQGEKLFF
CDR3nt: TGTGCCAGCAGCTTACACATCAGTCAGGGTGAAAAACTGTTTTTT

v_gene: TRBV6-5
abundance: .
j_gene: TRBJ1-1
d_gene: TRBD1
CDR3aa: CASSLGQGMRTEAFF
CDR3nt: TGTGCCAGCAGTCTGGGACAGGGGATGCGCACTGAAGCTTTCTTT

v_gene: TRBV4-1
abundance: .
j_gene: TRBJ1-2
d_gene: .
CDR3aa: CASSGRFDGYTF
CDR3nt: TGCGCCAGCAGTGGCAGATTCGATGGCTACACCTTC

v_gene: TRBV19
abundance: .
j_gene: TRBJ1-5
d_gene: TRBD1
CDR3aa: CASSIDRDSAQPQHF
CDR3nt: TGTGCCAGTAGTATAGACCGGGACAGCGCTCAGCCCCAGCATTTT

v_gene: TRBV28
abundance: .
j_gene: TRBJ2-1
d_gene: TRBD2
CDR3aa: CASSRGGANWEQFF
CDR3nt: TGTGCCAGCAGCCGCGGGGGGGCTAATTGGGAGCAGTTCTTC

v_gene: TRBV5-8
abundance: .
j_gene: TRBJ2-5
d_gene: .
CDR3aa: CASSLVVEGTQYF
CDR3nt: TGTGCCAGCAGCTTGGTGGTGGAGGGGACCCAGTACTTC

v_gene: TRBV7-8
abundance: .
j_gene: TRBJ1-1
d_gene: .
CDR3aa: CASSFLTGLGNTEAFF
CDR3nt: TGTGCCAGCAGCTTCCTTACAGGGTTAGGGAACACTGAAGCTTTCTTT

v_gene: TRBV10-3
abundance: .
j_gene: TRBJ1-2
d_gene: .
CDR3aa: CAIIRNYGYTF
CDR3nt: TGTGCCATCATCCGGAACTATGGCTACACCTTC

v_gene: TRBV6-2/TRBV6-3
abundance: .
j_gene: TRBJ1-1
d_gene: TRBD1
CDR3aa: CASSPGRRGQGKNTEAFF
CDR3nt: TGTGCCAGCAGCCCCGGGCGCCGCGGACAGGGGAAGAACACTGAAGCTTTCTTT

v_gene: TRBV3-1/TRBV3-2
abundance: few
j_gene: TRBJ1-4
d_gene: .
CDR3aa: CASSQTATNEKLFF
CDR3nt: TGTGCCAGCAGCCAGACTGCAACTAATGAAAAACTGTTTTTT

v_gene: TRBV5-1
abundance: once
j_gene: TRBJ1-2
d_gene: TRBD1
CDR3aa: CASSSQGAGYGYTF
CDR3nt: TGCGCCAGCAGCTCACAGGGGGCCGGCTATGGCTACACCTTC

v_gene: TRBV2
abundance: .
j_gene: TRBJ1-2
d_gene: .
CDR3aa: CASSEGGHNYGYTF
CDR3nt: TGTGCCAGCAGTGAAGGGGGGCACAACTATGGCTACACCTTC

v_gene: TRBV27
abundance: .
j_gene: TRBJ1-3
d_gene: .
CDR3aa: CASSKTQRYSGNTIYF
CDR3nt: TGTGCCAGCAGTAAAACCCAGCGGTACTCTGGAAACACCATATATTTT

v_gene: TRBV4-1
abundance: .
j_gene: TRBJ2-7
d_gene: .
CDR3aa: CASSTRLRQYF
CDR3nt: TGCGCCAGCAGCACCCGACTGCGGCAGTACTTC

v_gene: TRBV28
abundance: .
j_gene: TRBJ1-5
d_gene: .
CDR3aa: CASSSGTYGNQPQHF
CDR3nt: TGTGCCAGCAGTTCTGGGACATACGGAAACCAGCCCCAGCATTTT